This section outlines one T cell receptor beta chain sequence together with its context. Its binding antigen is unknown. This likely traces to a read error, being one base from a far larger clone. TCR libraries were built from 400 ng RNA with the Immunoverse kit, using molecular barcoded adaptors covering alpha/delta and beta/gamma chains. TCR library preparation used the same RNA that went into transcriptome sequencing. Sequencing of the TCR libraries was done on an Illumina HiSeq 4000 with 2 x 150 cycles. In the authors' own workflow: TCR reads were aligned to human V, D, J and C references and assembled into CDR3 clonotypes with MiXCR, including quality filtering and error correction. The tcR package in R was used for analysis of clonotype counts and gene usage diversity. Raw mapping reads were checked after the RNA-seq reads had been mapped by STAR aligner version 2.5.3a onto the human GRCh37 genome. To test the effect of sequencing depth on detected clonotypes, IR-seq fastq files were randomly downsampled using Seqtk 1.3. TCRdb cleaned the public reads at Q25 with fastp, built clones with MiXCR and kept in-frame beta chains. Merged by CDR3 protein, the rows form single entries marked with the most common genes and DNA. TCRdb's processing, not the authors' own work, is the source of the V and J calls. A total of around 33,000 distinct CDR3 sequences appear in this sample, roughly 18% of them only once. 16% of the sample belongs to the ten largest clones.

The source of the sample is a study of read filtering for tumor transcriptome and immune sequencing (dated by TCRdb to 2018 to 2020). About the investigation overall: The cohort was composed of approximately 16 male and roughly 13 female patients, with a mean age of 65.9 years and an age range of about 40 to 90. Under revised international staging, eight or nine patients fell into R-ISS I, some 15 into R-ISS II and about 7 into R-ISS III. After DNase treatment, whole-transcriptome libraries were prepared using the TruSeq RNA Access Library Prep Kit. Per sample, about 4.05 to 10.27 million TCR-region mapped reads were obtained with IR-seq, compared with only about 80 to 1,400 with RNA-seq. Using the same bone marrow samples, the study ran both targeted immune repertoire sequencing and bulk whole-transcriptome sequencing and then compared the TCR repertoires from each method. One main goal was a read-filtering strategy for immune repertoire data, in particular deciding whether clonotypes backed by only one read should be removed. Study-wide findings and limitations: The correlation between IR-seq and RNA-seq shared clonotype proportions was increased by removal of single-read clonotypes. The sorted CD138-negative fraction was a mixed bone marrow immune population, not purified T cells. In IR-seq, 80% to 85% of clonotypes but around 3.5% of total reads were represented by single-read clonotypes, whereas in RNA-seq, 74.6% of clonotypes and 40% to 55% of reads were represented by single-read clonotypes. Compared with RNA-seq, IR-seq captured clonotypes at much greater depth and more reliably, and a smaller IR-seq throughput was enough to identify most of the shared clonotypes.

V drops 2 bases and J drops 11 bases, leaving 18 bases in between. Looking up the germline V gene yields CDR1 MNHEY and CDR2 SVGEGT. Including the terminal cysteine and phenylalanine, the CDR3 comprises 14 residues. This entry keeps only the CDR3 DNA: 42 bases, framed from base 1. Every patient had bone marrow sampled at the time of active disease. Ficoll-Hypaque density gradient centrifugation was used to isolate the bone marrow mononuclear cells. CD138-negative cells were obtained by negative selection after labeling with CD138 magnetic microbeads on a MACS separator, removing myeloma plasma cells. Flow cytometry on an Attune NxT with CD138 antibodies was used to check the purity of the isolated cells. TRIzol reagent was used to extract total RNA, and a NanoDrop spectrophotometer was used to quantify the extracted RNA. For each patient, paired RNA-seq and IR-seq were run on the CD138-negative bone marrow sample from that patient.

Specimen: a population of CD138-negative cells sorted from bone marrow. The cell subset or site label for this specimen denotes: bone marrow mononuclear cells depleted of CD138+ plasma/myeloma cells by negative magnetic selection. This clonotype originated in a donor at least 40 years old with multiple myeloma. The V gene is TRBV6-2 or TRBV6-3 and the J gene is TRBJ1-1, and the D gene may be TRBD1, 5 bases matching. The CDR3 reads as follows: CASSYGRRGSEAFF. The DNA is TGTGCCAGCAGTTACGGGAGACGGGGGTCGGAGGCTTTCTTT.